These 19 T cell receptor beta chains originate from one sample sequenced in a study of PD-1 blockade in classical Hodgkin lymphoma. Generated by immunoSEQ multiplex PCR, the TCRdb table keeps only in-frame clones and is missing some. This table has around 27,000 clones, around 85% appearing once. Indicated time point: cycle 4 day 1 (C4D1), after six to seven weeks of nivolumab. All patients relapsed after autologous stem cell transplantation, and brentuximab vedotin exposure varied. Magnetic negative selection served to purify CD4+ T cells out of PBMCs that had been thawed. The sequencing here drew on CD4+ T cells from blood, taken before the fourth cycle of nivolumab. These receptors were obtained from a human donor with classical Hodgkin lymphoma.

This clone has just one count. This rearrangement joins TRBV5-1 to TRBJ2-5; 7 bases line up with TRBD1. Germline CDR1 reads SGHRS; CDR2 reads YFSETQ. Germline trimming cut 3 bases from V and 0 bases from J; bases unmatched to any gene: 5. This CDR3 comprises 15 residues. The CDR3 here is CASSSGQPNQETQYF. The CDR3 bases are TGCGCCAGCAGCTCGGGACAGCCCAACCAAGAGACCCAGTACTTC. Drawing the rest from reference TRBV5-1 and TRBJ2-5, the complete variable domain is KAGVTQTPRYLIKTRGQQVTLSCSPISGHRSVSWYQQTPGQGLQFLFEYFSETQRNKGNFPGRFSGRQFSNSRSEMNVSTLELGDSALYLCASSSGQPNQETQYFGPGTRLLVL.

The gene calls are TRBV2 and TRBJ2-1; 11 bases map to TRBD2. Germline loops: CDR1 SNHLY, CDR2 FYNNEI. The CDR3 has 17 amino acids. Trimming removed 0 bases from V and 8 bases from J; junction bases left unmatched: 9. The CDR3 sequence: CASSEAWPSGRTHEQFF. CDR3 nucleotide sequence: TGTGCCAGCAGTGAAGCTTGGCCTAGCGGGAGGACCCATGAGCAGTTCTTC.

The chain joins TRBV10-1 to TRBJ1-5; D gene ambiguous. This CDR3 spans 13 amino acids. Germline V gives CDR1 WNHNN, CDR2 SYGVQD (reference sequence). The V end lost 6 bases, the J end lost 3 bases, and 9 bases lay between the germline ends. In DNA form, the CDR3 reads TGCGCCAGCAGCCAGGCCCACAATCAGCCCCAGCATTTT. This gives the protein CASSQAHNQPQHF.

This chain links TRBV5-1 with TRBJ2-3; TRBD2 matches 11 bases. The ends lost 4 bases at V and 3 bases at J; junction bases unmatched: 4. This CDR3 has 15 amino acids. Germline V gene sequence: CDR1 SGHRS, CDR2 YFSETQ. CDR3 nucleotides: TGCGCCAGCAGCCCCTGGACTAGCGGGACAGATACGCAGTATTTT. It translates to CASSPWTSGTDTQYF. The entire variable domain, with the rest obtained from reference TRBV5-1 and TRBJ2-3, is as follows: KAGVTQTPRYLIKTRGQQVTLSCSPISGHRSVSWYQQTPGQGLQFLFEYFSETQRNKGNFPGRFSGRQFSNSRSEMNVSTLELGDSALYLCASSPWTSGTDTQYFGPGTRLTVL.

The chain joins TRBV7-2 to TRBJ2-1, with 7 bases that match TRBD2. The CDR3 runs to 15 residues. From germline, CDR1 is SGHTA and CDR2 FQGNSA. V was clipped by 7 bases and J by 6 bases; unmatched bases: 12. CDR3 DNA: TGTGCCAGCACCCTGACTCCGACTAGCCGCAATGAGCAGTTCTTC. This encodes CASTLTPTSRNEQFF.

Only a few counts were recorded for this clone. CDR3 amino acids: CASSPRTPAEYGYTF. For the CDR3, the DNA is TGTGCCAGTAGTCCTCGGACCCCCGCGGAGTATGGCTACACCTTC. The V and J genes are TRBV19 and TRBJ1-2; no clear D. The CDR3 contains 15 residues. Trimming took 5 bases from V and 5 from J, leaving 18 bases between them. Germline V lookup: CDR1 LNHDA, CDR2 SQIVND (reference sequence).

The chain has TRBV7-9 and TRBJ2-7, with 10 bases lining up with TRBD1. Germline lookup yields CDR1 SEHNR and CDR2 FQNEAQ (reference sequence). Unmatched junction bases numbered 14, after V lost 5 bases and J lost 7 bases. CDR3 length: 16 residues. The CDR3 here is CASSIRPGQGSGEQYF. In DNA, the CDR3 is TGTGCCAGCAGCATACGACCGGGACAGGGGTCGGGGGAGCAGTACTTC.

This chain joins TRBV2 and TRBJ2-2, with D possibly being TRBD2 (6 bases). The V end lost 6 bases, the J end lost 2 bases, and 13 bases lay between the germline ends. CDR3 size: 15 residues. Germline-derived CDR1 and CDR2 are SNHLY and FYNNEI. This CDR3 reads CASRRGGPNTGELFF. The DNA for the CDR3 is TGTGCCAGCAGGAGGGGAGGACCCAACACCGGGGAGCTGTTTTTT. The entire variable domain, with the rest obtained from reference TRBV2 and TRBJ2-2, is as follows: EPEVTQTPSHQVTQMGQEVILRCVPISNHLYFYWYRQILGQKVEFLVSFYNNEISEKSEIFDDQFSVERPDGSNFTLKIRSTKLEDSAMYFCASRRGGPNTGELFFGEGSRLTVL.

The V gene is TRBV29-1, the J gene TRBJ1-2, with a tentative D call TRBD1 (5 bases). This CDR3 spans 13 amino acids. The V gene's germline CDR1 is SQVTM and CDR2 ANQGSEA. V lost 7 bases and J 4 bases, leaving 16 bases between the germline ends. The CDR3 region has the DNA TGCAGCGCCCAAGACAGCCAGGGCTATGGCTACACCTTC. It yields the protein CSAQDSQGYGYTF.

The chain uses TRBV6-5 and TRBJ1-5; perhaps TRBD1 as D (5 bases). Trimming left V 6 bases short and J 7 bases short, with 16 bases between. The CDR3 runs 14 residues. The V gene's germline CDR1 is MNHEY and CDR2 SVGAGI. In nucleotides, the CDR3 is TGTGCCAGCAGCCCGGGGGGGATAGGGCAGCCCCAGCATTTT. Its protein is CASSPGGIGQPQHF.

The chain has TRBV6-1 and TRBJ2-3; 10 nucleotides line up with TRBD1. Losses at the gene ends were 6 bases for V and 6 bases for J; bases not matched to a gene: 9. The CDR3 is made up of 15 amino acids. Germline CDR1 reads MNHNS; CDR2 reads SASEGT. CDR3: CASSARQGASDTQYF. The CDR3 coding sequence is TGTGCCAGCAGCGCCCGACAGGGGGCGTCGGATACGCAGTATTTT.

In DNA form, the CDR3 reads TGTGCCAGCAGCTTGGCTGCAGGGCCCTACGAGCAGTACTTC. The encoded protein is CASSLAAGPYEQYF. This chain connects TRBV5-8 to TRBJ2-7; possible D gene TRBD1, 5 bases. This CDR3 region has 14 residues. V lost 0 bases to trimming and J lost 2 bases, with 9 bases between them. The germline CDR1 and CDR2 sequences are SGHTS and YDEGEE.

This chain uses TRBV5-4 with TRBJ2-2; TRBD1 might be the D (5 bases). The CDR3 contains 16 residues. The germline CDR1 and CDR2 sequences are SGHNT and YYREEE (reference sequence). The V gene lost 4 bases and the J gene lost 4 bases, with 17 bases spanning the gap. This CDR3 reads CASSVLRGTITGELFF. In DNA form, the CDR3 reads TGTGCCAGCAGCGTTTTAAGGGGAACAATCACCGGGGAGCTGTTTTTT.

The chain combines TRBV19 with TRBJ2-1, with 10 bases aligning to TRBD2. Trimming removed 11 bases from V and 1 base from J; junction bases left unmatched: 5. The CDR3 has 14 residues. In germline, CDR1 is LNHDA, CDR2 SQIVND (reference sequence). CDR3 region: CASSGSPSYNEQFF. CDR3 sequence (DNA): TGTGCCTCTAGCGGGAGCCCATCCTACAATGAGCAGTTCTTC.

This clone appeared once. The chain uses TRBV7-2 and TRBJ2-3, with 9 bases aligning to TRBD2. Germline loops: CDR1 SGHTA, CDR2 FQGNSA. The CDR3 contains 16 residues. V shed 2 bases and J 2 bases; nucleotides not matched to a gene: 5. The CDR3 protein is CASSLQGLASTDTQYF. CDR3 sequence (DNA): TGTGCCAGCAGCTTACAAGGACTAGCGTCCACAGATACGCAGTATTTT.

The chain combines TRBV5-1 with TRBJ1-1; D unresolved. Trimming left V 5 bases short and J 3 bases short, with 11 bases between. CDR3 length: 13 amino acids. CDR1 and CDR2 (germline): SGHRS, YFSETQ. CDR3 DNA sequence: TGCGCCAGCAGGGCCCGATGGGACACTGAAGCTTTCTTT. It translates to CASRARWDTEAFF. Drawing the rest from reference TRBV5-1 and TRBJ1-1, the complete variable domain is KAGVTQTPRYLIKTRGQQVTLSCSPISGHRSVSWYQQTPGQGLQFLFEYFSETQRNKGNFPGRFSGRQFSNSRSEMNVSTLELGDSALYLCASRARWDTEAFFGQGTRLTVV.

This chain connects TRBV7-9 to TRBJ2-5; D is unclear. V lost 1 base and J lost 0, with 6 bases in between. Germline V gene data show CDR1 as SEHNR and CDR2 as FQNEAQ (reference sequence). CDR3 length: 14 residues. CDR3 protein: CASSLGRNQETQYF. As DNA, the CDR3 is TGTGCCAGCAGCTTAGGCAGGAACCAAGAGACCCAGTACTTC. Full variable domain (rest looked up from reference TRBV7-9 and TRBJ2-5): DTGVSQNPRHKITKRGQNVTFRCDPISEHNRLYWYRQTLGQGPEFLTYFQNEAQLEKSRLLSDRFSAERPKGSFSTLEIQRTEQGDSAMYLCASSLGRNQETQYFGPGTRLLVL.

This chain connects TRBV6-5 to TRBJ2-4; D ambiguous. The CDR3 length is 14 residues. V gave up 6 bases and J gave up 6 bases, with 15 bases separating them. Germline V gives CDR1 MNHEY, CDR2 SVGAGI. The CDR3 nucleotides are TGTGCCAGCAGCCCCGGCCACGCATCAAACATTCAGTACTTC. Protein product: CASSPGHASNIQYF.

The rearrangement links TRBV29-1 to TRBJ2-5; 8 bases agree with TRBD2. Germline CDR1 and CDR2: SQVTM and ANQGSEA. CDR3 length equals 14 residues. V shed 0 bases and J 5 bases; nucleotides not matched to a gene: 5. DNA for the CDR3: TGCAGCGTTGAAGATCTCGGGGGGGCGGAGACCCAGTACTTC. Amino acid sequence: CSVEDLGGAETQYF. The whole variable domain, remainder taken from reference TRBV29-1 and TRBJ2-5, is SAVISQKPSRDICQRGTSLTIQCQVDSQVTMMFWYRQQPGQSLTLIATANQGSEATYESGFVIDKFPISRPNLTFSTLTVSNMSPEDSSIYLCSVEDLGGAETQYFGPGTRLLVL.